This TCR beta chain was found in a study of T cells in Graves' hyperthyroidism and ophthalmopathy. Source material for PBMCs was roughly 10 ml fresh peripheral blood. The sample holds a few counts of this clonotype. A read error may be the cause here, since a much bigger clone is one base away. From RNA transcripts, TCR beta CDR3 regions were amplified. HTBI primers drove first-round RT-PCR of the TCR CDR3. TCRdb itself ran the multiplex PCR reads through MiXCR, one entry per CDR3 protein. This table has some 500,000 distinct CDR3 sequences, roughly a quarter appearing once. The sequence came from a woman between 25 and 40 years old with Graves' ophthalmopathy. What was sequenced was blood.

CDR3 sequence: CASSEGQGGIKYF. DNA of the CDR3: TGCGCCAGCAGCGAAGGACAGGGTGGCATTAAGTACTTC. The chain employs TRBV5-1 and TRBJ2-4; 8 bases match TRBD1. There are 13 residues in the CDR3. In germline, CDR1 is SGHRS, CDR2 YFSETQ.